The 24 T cell receptor beta chains below come from one sample, sequenced in a study of Graves' ophthalmopathy and Graves' hyperthyroidism. Amplification of TCR beta CDR3 regions used RNA transcripts. HTBI-primed RT-PCR formed the first round, and a multiplex PCR formed the second. TCRdb reprocessed the multiplex PCR reads via MiXCR and lists one record per CDR3 protein. This sample yields around 1.1 million distinct CDR3 sequences, of which approximately 35% are seen a single time; 11% belongs to the top ten. The sequenced sample was peripheral blood or thyroid tissue (not recorded which). These receptors came from an adult man with Graves' hyperthyroidism.

The chain combines TRBV20-1 with TRBJ2-2; TRBD1 matches 9 bases. Germline V gives CDR1 DFQATT, CDR2 SNEGSKA (reference sequence). V dropped 8 bases and J dropped 4; count of bases not matched to a gene: 5. CDR3 length equals 13 residues. The CDR3: CSYRDRVTGELFF. CDR3 nucleotide sequence: TGCAGTTACAGGGACAGGGTCACCGGGGAGCTGTTTTTT.

The V gene is TRBV28, the J gene TRBJ2-2; D call uncertain. Deletions cut 2 bases from V and 5 bases from J, with 12 bases between. CDR1 is MDHEN and CDR2 is SYDVKM in the germline V gene. This CDR3 is 15 amino acids long. The CDR3 coding sequence is TGTGCCAGCAGTTTAGACATACCAAGGACCGGGGAGCTGTTTTTT. It translates to CASSLDIPRTGELFF.

The genes are TRBV29-1 and TRBJ1-1; unclear D gene. Trimming took 7 bases from V and 5 from J, leaving 14 bases between them. CDR1 is SQVTM and CDR2 is ANQGSEA in the germline V gene. The CDR3 has 12 amino acids. The CDR3 DNA reads as TGCAGCGCAGCTAGGTCATATACTGAAGCTTTCTTT. It yields the protein CSAARSYTEAFF.

This clonotype was observed at least ten times. CDR3 in DNA: TGTGCCAGCAGCGTAGCTGACAGAACCTACGAGCAGTACTTC. The encoded protein is CASSVADRTYEQYF. This chain connects TRBV9 to TRBJ2-7; D might be TRBD1 (5 bases). CDR1 SGDLS and CDR2 YYNGEE come from the germline V gene. V gave up 0 bases and J gave up 2 bases, with 9 bases separating them. The CDR3 is made up of 14 amino acids.

The rearrangement joins TRBV5-6 to TRBJ1-1; unclear D gene. The CDR3 has 15 residues. Per the germline V gene, CDR1 is SGHDT and CDR2 is YYEEEE. V was trimmed by 0 bases and J by 3 bases, leaving 12 bases between them. CDR3 in DNA: TGTGCCAGCAGCTTGGCCCCCGGGATGGACACTGAAGCTTTCTTT. Amino acids: CASSLAPGMDTEAFF. Variable domain in full (rest from reference TRBV5-6 and TRBJ1-1): DAGVTQSPTHLIKTRGQQVTLRCSPKSGHDTVSWYQQALGQGPQFIFQYYEEEERQRGNFPDRFSGHQFPNYSSELNVNALLLGDSALYLCASSLAPGMDTEAFFGQGTRLTVV.

This clonotype was seen at least ten times. The V call is TRBV7-9, the J call TRBJ2-7; no reliable D call. Trimming stripped 4 bases from V and 9 bases from J, with 10 bases between. The CDR3 is made up of 11 amino acids. The germline gives CDR1 SEHNR, CDR2 FQNEAQ (reference sequence). CDR3 in DNA: TGTGCCAGCAGCTCAACCGCCGGGCAGTACTTC. Protein product: CASSSTAGQYF.

This clonotype was recorded at least ten times. The chain joins TRBV7-9 to TRBJ1-6; D not resolved. V lost 4 bases to trimming and J lost 8 bases, with 9 bases between them. The CDR3 is made up of 13 amino acids. Germline V gene sequence: CDR1 SEHNR, CDR2 FQNEAQ (reference sequence). For the CDR3, the DNA is TGTGCCAGCAGCTCTACTTACGATTCACCCCTCCACTTT. Residues: CASSSTYDSPLHF.

The J gene is TRBJ1-1, the V gene TRBV7-9, with D possibly being TRBD1 (6 bases). In germline, CDR1 is SEHNR, CDR2 FQNEAQ (reference sequence). The V gene lost 0 bases and the J gene lost 11 bases, with 16 bases spanning the gap. The CDR3 consists of 14 residues. The CDR3 loop reads CASSLAGAGVGAFF. CDR3 DNA: TGTGCCAGCAGCTTAGCGGGGGCAGGGGTGGGTGCTTTCTTT.

About this clonotype itself: A much larger clone lies a single base off, so this may be a read error. Here the CDR3 omits its conserved ending phenylalanine or tryptophan, so a read error is the likely source. V and J are TRBV10-3 and TRBJ1-1; 7 nucleotides line up with TRBD1. V shed 4 bases and J 1 base; nucleotides not matched to a gene: 3. CDR1 and CDR2 (germline): ENHRY, SYGVKD. The CDR3 has 14 residues. This CDR3 reads CAISVGQRNTEAFS. DNA for the CDR3: TGTGCCATCAGTGTGGGACAGAGGAACACTGAAGCTTTCTCT.

This clonotype was counted ten times or more. The J gene is TRBJ1-2, the V gene TRBV4-1; 7 bases line up with TRBD1. The CDR3 sequence is 14 residues long. In germline, CDR1 is MGHRA, CDR2 YSYEKL. The V gene end was trimmed by 4 bases and the J gene end by 7 bases; junction bases not matched to a gene: 9. CDR3 sequence reads: CASSPTDQGVGYTF. The CDR3 DNA is TGCGCCAGCAGCCCGACCGACCAGGGGGTTGGCTACACCTTC.

CDR3 protein: CASSRDAEETQPQYF. The CDR3 DNA sequence: TGTGCCAGCAGTAGGGACGCCGAAGAGACCCAGCCCCAGTATTTT. V usage is TRBV7-2 and J usage is TRBJ1-5; D is possibly TRBD1 or TRBD2 (5 bases each). The tail of the sequence fits TRBJ2-3 better, so the J call may be wrong. Germline lookup yields CDR1 SGHTA and CDR2 FQGNSA. The CDR3 covers 15 residues.

As regards this clonotype: A much larger clone differs from this one at a single base, so this may be a read error. The missing conserved phenylalanine or tryptophan at the end of this CDR3 makes a read error likely. The rearrangement links TRBV19 to TRBJ1-2; the D gene is possibly TRBD1 (5 bases). The CDR3 runs 15 residues. V was cut by 6 bases and J by 0 bases, with 14 bases left in between. Germline V gene lookup returns CDR1 LNHDA and CDR2 SQIVND (reference sequence). CDR3 sequence: CASSPRVGANYGYTL. CDR3 in DNA: TGTGCCAGTAGCCCGCGGGTAGGGGCTAACTATGGCTACACCCTC.

This clonotype showed up just once. The rearrangement links TRBV10-3 to TRBJ2-1; D may be TRBD2 (5 bases). The germline V gene has CDR1 ENHRY and CDR2 SYGVKD. The CDR3 extends over 13 amino acids. Trimming stripped 3 bases from V and 5 bases from J, with 8 bases between. The CDR3 DNA follows: TGTGCCATCAGTGATTACGGGAACAATGAGCAGTTCTTC. It translates to CAISDYGNNEQFF.

At least ten counts were recorded for this clonotype. V and J are TRBV2 and TRBJ1-2; possible D gene TRBD1, 5 bases. This CDR3 has 14 residues. Trimming took 3 bases from V and 4 from J, leaving 12 bases between them. Germline V gene sequence: CDR1 SNHLY, CDR2 FYNNEI. CDR3 nucleotides: TGTGCCAGCAGTGAGCTGGGGGTACCCTATGGCTACACCTTC. Encoded protein: CASSELGVPYGYTF.

The genes are TRBV7-2 and TRBJ2-7; perhaps TRBD2 as D (6 bases). The germline V gene has CDR1 SGHTA and CDR2 FQGNSA. The CDR3 has 14 amino acids. Trimming pared 8 bases from V and 3 bases from J, leaving 17 bases between. The CDR3 sequence: CASRSGEYGYEQYF. Here the CDR3 DNA reads TGTGCCAGCCGCTCGGGGGAGTATGGCTACGAGCAGTACTTC. The variable domain in full, completed from reference TRBV7-2 and TRBJ2-7, reads GAGVSQSPSNKVTEKGKDVELRCDPISGHTALYWYRQSLGQGLEFLIYFQGNSAPDKSGLPSDRFSAERTGGSVSTLTIQRTQQEDSAVYLCASRSGEYGYEQYFGPGTRLTVT.

This clonotype was found many times. The chain has TRBV7-9 and TRBJ1-2; possibly TRBD1 for D (6 bases). Between the trimmed V and J ends, which lost 2 bases and 2 bases, there was a span of 12 bases. Germline CDR1 and CDR2: SEHNR and FQNEAQ (reference sequence). This CDR3 has 15 residues. The CDR3 is CASSLFLGANYGYTF. The CDR3 DNA follows: TGTGCCAGCAGCTTATTTCTGGGGGCGAACTATGGCTACACCTTC.

Notes on this clonotype: Germline is not matched at one junction end, which may reflect a read error. This sequence joins TRBV7-9 and TRBJ1-6; TRBD1 matches 7 bases. The CDR3 loop spans 15 amino acids. CDR1 SEHNR and CDR2 FQNEAQ come from the germline V gene (reference sequence). The CDR3 sequence is CDSSLPGTDNSPLHF. Written as DNA, the CDR3 is TGTGACAGCAGCTTACCCGGGACAGATAATTCACCCCTCCACTTT.

This clonotype showed up many times. This sequence joins TRBV6-5 and TRBJ2-5; D might be TRBD2 (5 bases). Trimming pared 3 bases from V and 4 bases from J, leaving 9 bases between. CDR1 is MNHEY and CDR2 is SVGAGI in the germline V gene. The CDR3 is 13 residues long. The CDR3 is CASSYMEAETQYF. The CDR3 DNA sequence: TGTGCCAGCAGTTATATGGAGGCAGAGACCCAGTACTTC.

This clonotype was seen repeatedly, ten times or more. The genes are TRBV5-1 and TRBJ1-2; a weak D match, TRBD1 (5 bases). Trimming took 0 bases from V and 8 from J, leaving 14 bases between them. This CDR3 comprises 14 residues. Germline CDR1 SGHRS, CDR2 YFSETQ. CDR3 sequence (DNA): TGCGCCAGCAGCTTGGAAGGGACGGGCATGGGCTACACCTTC. It is translated as CASSLEGTGMGYTF. The entire variable domain, with the rest obtained from reference TRBV5-1 and TRBJ1-2, is as follows: KAGVTQTPRYLIKTRGQQVTLSCSPISGHRSVSWYQQTPGQGLQFLFEYFSETQRNKGNFPGRFSGRQFSNSRSEMNVSTLELGDSALYLCASSLEGTGMGYTFGSGTRLTVV.

At least ten counts were recorded for this clonotype. The chain uses TRBV19 and TRBJ2-7, with D hard to call. Germline V gene lookup returns CDR1 LNHDA and CDR2 SQIVND (reference sequence). This CDR3 is 13 amino acids long. Trimming cost V 2 bases and J 2 bases, with 7 bases left between them. CDR3 region: CASSILGTYEQYF. The CDR3 DNA reads TGTGCCAGTAGTATACTGGGGACCTACGAGCAGTACTTC.

This clonotype was seen ten or more times. The chain links TRBV9 to TRBJ2-5; D not certain. The V gene's germline CDR1 is SGDLS and CDR2 YYNGEE. Trimming removed 0 bases at V and 5 bases at J, with 11 bases between. The CDR3 consists of 14 residues. The CDR3 reads CASSVDVLVETQYF. The DNA of the CDR3 is TGTGCCAGCAGCGTAGATGTGCTAGTTGAGACCCAGTACTTC.

This clonotype was counted only a few times. The V gene is TRBV5-1, the J gene TRBJ1-5; D might be TRBD1 (5 bases). Germline assignment: CDR1 SGHRS and CDR2 YFSETQ. The CDR3 contains 15 residues. V was trimmed by 4 bases and J by 4 bases, leaving 15 bases between them. DNA of the CDR3: TGCGCCAGCAGCCCGGGGGGTCCTACTAATCAGCCCCAGCATTTT. Translation gives CASSPGGPTNQPQHF. The whole variable domain, remainder taken from reference TRBV5-1 and TRBJ1-5, is KAGVTQTPRYLIKTRGQQVTLSCSPISGHRSVSWYQQTPGQGLQFLFEYFSETQRNKGNFPGRFSGRQFSNSRSEMNVSTLELGDSALYLCASSPGGPTNQPQHFGDGTRLSIL.

The table lists this clonotype with a few counts. The gene calls are TRBV19 and TRBJ1-2; D ambiguous. Between the trimmed V and J ends, which lost 7 bases and 4 bases, there was a span of 10 bases. The CDR3 is made up of 12 amino acids. The germline gives CDR1 LNHDA, CDR2 SQIVND (reference sequence). The chain's CDR3 is CASTGQIYGYTF. DNA of the CDR3: TGTGCCAGTACGGGTCAAATCTATGGCTACACCTTC.

V gene TRBV2 combines with J gene TRBJ2-2, with 12 bases fitting TRBD2. Germline V gene data show CDR1 as SNHLY and CDR2 as FYNNEI. V lost 6 bases to trimming and J lost 6 bases; unmatched junction nucleotides: 20. The CDR3 sequence is 20 residues long. This CDR3 is CASSQGDPSGRAIFSGELFF. The DNA for the CDR3 is TGTGCCAGCAGCCAAGGTGACCCTAGCGGGAGGGCCATCTTTTCCGGGGAGCTGTTTTTT.